This passage covers 18 T cell receptor beta chains from one sample sequenced in a study of blood T cell repertoires in COVID-19 (dated by TCRdb to 2019 to 2021). Receptor amplification or capture employed the immunoSEQ multiplex PCR assay. TCRdb's version of the immuneACCESS table is confined to in-frame rearrangements and falls short of the full clone set. An unresolved V gene accounts for under half of the shortfall where checked; the remainder is of unknown origin. The sample table records under 250,000 clones; around 82% of these occur just once. Approximately 4.7% of the sample lies in the top ten. Input material: peripheral blood. Receptors originate from a man aged 45-65 years with active or convalescent COVID-19.

This chain joins TRBV30 and TRBJ1-2, with TRBD1 as a possible D gene (6 bases). The V and J ends lost 2 bases and 2 bases respectively, with 9 bases between them. CDR1 is GTSNPN and CDR2 is SVGIG in the germline V gene (reference sequence). CDR3 size: 13 residues. CDR3 sequence reads: CAWSPGQNYGYTF. The CDR3 DNA follows: TGTGCCTGGAGTCCAGGACAGAACTATGGCTACACCTTC.

The chain is built from TRBV6-5 and TRBJ2-5; 7 positions agree with TRBD1. The length of the CDR3 is 11 residues. With V trimmed by 6 bases and J by 5 bases, 0 bases remained unmatched. Per the germline V gene, CDR1 is MNHEY and CDR2 is SVGAGI. This chain's CDR3 is CASRGGETQYF. CDR3 DNA: TGTGCCAGCAGAGGGGGCGAGACCCAGTACTTC.

The chain links TRBV2 to TRBJ1-3; TRBD1 agrees at 8 bases. The ends lost 6 bases at V and 1 base at J; junction bases unmatched: 2. Germline CDR1 SNHLY, CDR2 FYNNEI. This CDR3 spans 14 amino acids. The CDR3 reads CASSRTGSGNTIYF. In DNA form, the CDR3 reads TGTGCCAGCAGCCGGACAGGGTCTGGAAACACCATATATTTT.

J is TRBJ1-5 and V is TRBV7-8; the match to TRBD1 covers 8 bases. Germline V gene data show CDR1 as SGHVS and CDR2 as FQNEAQ. This CDR3 contains 17 residues. Unmatched junction bases numbered 11, after V lost 3 bases and J lost 4 bases. The DNA for the CDR3 is TGTGCCAGCAGCTTCGGACAGGGACGATGGGGGAATCAGCCCCAGCATTTT. Its translation is CASSFGQGRWGNQPQHF.

The chain recombines TRBV19 with TRBJ2-2, with 12 bases identical to TRBD2. This CDR3 comprises 14 residues. V shed 7 bases and J 6 bases; nucleotides not matched to a gene: 3. Germline loops: CDR1 LNHDA, CDR2 SQIVND (reference sequence). The CDR3 nucleotides are TGTGCCAGTACCCCTAGCGGGGGGGCCGGGGAGCTGTTTTTT. Residues: CASTPSGGAGELFF.

This chain connects TRBV7-2 to TRBJ2-2; weak D call: TRBD1 (6 bases). This CDR3 has 15 residues. Germline V gene sequence: CDR1 SGHTA, CDR2 FQGNSA. V was pared by 4 bases and J by 0 bases, with 9 bases between. CDR3 sequence (DNA): TGTGCCAGCAGCTCTAGGACAGCGAACACCGGGGAGCTGTTTTTT. It is translated as CASSSRTANTGELFF. Together with reference TRBV7-2 and TRBJ2-2, the CDR3 gives the full variable domain: GAGVSQSPSNKVTEKGKDVELRCDPISGHTALYWYRQSLGQGLEFLIYFQGNSAPDKSGLPSDRFSAERTGGSVSTLTIQRTQQEDSAVYLCASSSRTANTGELFFGEGSRLTVL.

Only a few counts were recorded for this clone. V is TRBV5-8 and J is TRBJ2-7; D call uncertain. V was cut by 2 bases and J by 3 bases, with 3 bases left in between. The V gene's germline CDR1 is SGHTS and CDR2 YDEGEE. This CDR3 is built from 11 residues. In DNA, the CDR3 is TGTGCCAGCAGCTTCCGCTACGAGCAGTACTTC. It yields the protein CASSFRYEQYF.

Note on this clone: The junction departs from the called germline gene at one end, perhaps through a read error. V and J are TRBV19 and TRBJ2-7, with 10 bases aligning to TRBD1. Germline V lookup: CDR1 LNHDA, CDR2 SQIVND (reference sequence). The CDR3 is 14 amino acids. The CDR3 sequence is CATSPGQGLYEQYF. The CDR3 DNA follows: TGTGCCACTAGTCCGGGACAGGGGTTATACGAGCAGTACTTC.

The V gene is TRBV6-5, the J gene TRBJ1-4, with 7 positions matching TRBD1. The CDR3 length is 15 residues. The germline V gene encodes CDR1 MNHEY and CDR2 SVGAGI. V shed 6 bases, J shed 4 bases, and the junction held 8 bases outside the gene matches. In DNA form, the CDR3 reads TGTGCCAGCAGAAATCGGGACAGCTTTAATGAAAAACTGTTTTTT. Residues: CASRNRDSFNEKLFF.

This chain connects TRBV19 to TRBJ2-4; TRBD1 aligns across 7 bases. V was clipped by 5 bases and J by 6 bases; unmatched bases: 7. Germline V gene lookup returns CDR1 LNHDA and CDR2 SQIVND (reference sequence). The CDR3 runs to 14 residues. As DNA, the CDR3 is TGTGCCAGTAGTCTAACAGGGGTTGGAAACATTCAGTACTTC. Translation gives CASSLTGVGNIQYF.

The chain employs TRBV27 and TRBJ2-3; 14 positions match TRBD2. The J segment lost 0 bases and the V segment lost 3 bases, leaving 5 bases of the junction unmatched. This CDR3 contains 18 residues. CDR1 and CDR2 (germline): MNHEY, SMNVEV (reference sequence). The DNA of the CDR3 is TGTGCCAGCAGTTTCGGACTAGCGGGGGGCCCCAGCACAGATACGCAGTATTTT. Its translation: CASSFGLAGGPSTDTQYF.

The CDR3 nucleotides are TGTGCCAGCAGCAACTCAGGGGGGGAGCAGTACTTC. This translates into CASSNSGGEQYF. This chain uses TRBV7-9 with TRBJ2-7; weak D call: TRBD1 (7 bases). The V end was cut by 5 bases, the J end by 7 bases, with 12 bases between. The CDR3 has 12 amino acids. Germline V gene data show CDR1 as SEHNR and CDR2 as FQNEAQ (reference sequence).

V is TRBV3-1 (or the pseudogene TRBV3-2) and J is TRBJ1-5; D perhaps matches TRBD1 (5 bases). V was pared by 1 base and J by 0 bases, with 10 bases between. Looked up from germline, CDR1 is LGHDT and CDR2 is YNNKEL (reference sequence). This CDR3 is 16 amino acids long. CDR3 protein: CASSQGFRGSNQPQHF. CDR3 DNA: TGTGCCAGCAGCCAAGGTTTTAGGGGTAGCAATCAGCCCCAGCATTTT.

The V and J genes are TRBV18 and TRBJ2-7; 7 bases map to TRBD1. Per the germline V gene, CDR1 is KGHSH and CDR2 is LQKENI. V lost 4 bases to trimming and J lost 0 bases; unmatched junction nucleotides: 6. The CDR3 extends over 15 amino acids. The CDR3 DNA is TGTGCCAGCTCACGAGGACAGGCCAGCTCCTACGAGCAGTACTTC. This codes for CASSRGQASSYEQYF.

The rearrangement uses TRBV4-2 and TRBJ1-5, with TRBD1 matching over 11 bases. The J segment lost 7 bases and the V segment lost 4 bases, leaving 6 bases of the junction unmatched. The germline V gene encodes CDR1 LGHNA and CDR2 YNFKEQ. There are 15 residues in the CDR3. CDR3 in DNA: TGTGCCAGCAGCCCAGCTGGGGACAGGGGGCAGCCCCAGCATTTT. Amino acid sequence: CASSPAGDRGQPQHF.

V is TRBV30 and J is TRBJ1-5; D possibly corresponds to TRBD1 (6 bases). This CDR3 is built from 15 residues. V was trimmed by 2 bases and J by 7 bases, leaving 18 bases between them. The V gene's germline CDR1 is GTSNPN and CDR2 SVGIG (reference sequence). CDR3 sequence (DNA): TGTGCCTGGAGTCCTTGGGGAGACAGGTCGCAGCCCCAGCATTTT. Amino acid sequence: CAWSPWGDRSQPQHF. The variable domain in full, with the rest retrieved from reference TRBV30 and TRBJ1-5, is SQTIHQWPATLVQPVGSPLSLECTVEGTSNPNLYWYRQAAGRGLQLLFYSVGIGQISSEVPQNLSASRPQDRQFILSSKKLLLSDSGFYLCAWSPWGDRSQPQHFGDGTRLSIL.

This clone was picked up one time. This sequence joins TRBV7-9 and TRBJ2-5; TRBD2 matches 10 bases. The CDR3 length is 14 residues. The germline CDR1 and CDR2 sequences are SEHNR and FQNEAQ (reference sequence). Trimming removed 5 bases from V and 4 bases from J; junction bases left unmatched: 4. The CDR3 coding sequence is TGTGCCAGCAGCCCGCGGACTAGCGGAGAGACCCAGTACTTC. It translates to CASSPRTSGETQYF.

The chain joins TRBV27 to TRBJ2-7, with D possibly TRBD2 on 5 matching bases. V was pared by 2 bases and J by 0 bases, with 8 bases between. This CDR3 region has 14 residues. Germline V gives CDR1 MNHEY, CDR2 SMNVEV (reference sequence). CDR3 sequence reads: CASSLGGSSYEQYF. The CDR3 region has the DNA TGTGCCAGCAGTTTAGGCGGGTCCTCCTACGAGCAGTACTTC.